The 5 T cell receptor beta chains below come from one sample, sequenced in a study of cytomegalovirus exposure and HLA in healthy donors. The assay was immunoSEQ multiplex PCR, and TCRdb's table has in-frame clones only and misses some. The repertoire has about 220,000 clones, 65% to 85% of them found once; the top ten carry more than 13%. Sequences were obtained from PBMCs. These TCRs come from a woman in her thirties in good health and CMV-seropositive.

This clone came up a few times. The chain couples TRBV19 to TRBJ1-5; unclear D gene. The CDR3 extends over 14 amino acids. Per the germline V gene, CDR1 is LNHDA and CDR2 is SQIVND (reference sequence). V was shortened by 6 bases and J by 6 bases, with 15 bases between the two germline ends. The CDR3 region has the DNA TGTGCCAGTAGCCCCTCTGGTTTCGCTCAGCCCCAGCATTTT. Its translation is CASSPSGFAQPQHF.

The genes are TRBV27 and TRBJ1-2, with D possibly being TRBD1 (6 bases). V lost 8 bases and J lost 7, with 17 bases in between. There are 13 residues in the CDR3. Germline V gene sequence: CDR1 MNHEY, CDR2 SMNVEV (reference sequence). The CDR3 nucleotides read TGTGCCAGCGGACATTACAGGGATGTTGGCTACACCTTC. It codes for CASGHYRDVGYTF.

This clone has just a few counts. The chain links TRBV4-3 to TRBJ1-2; D gene ambiguous. The CDR3 has 14 amino acids. CDR1 and CDR2 (germline): LGHNA, YSLEER. Trimming stripped 1 base from V and 4 bases from J, with 10 bases between. CDR3 nucleotides: TGCGCCAGCAGCCAAGTAGGAGGGATCTATGGCTACACCTTC. This gives the protein CASSQVGGIYGYTF.

The chain has TRBV30 and TRBJ2-6; D perhaps matches TRBD1 (5 bases). This CDR3 is 18 amino acids long. Germline-derived CDR1 and CDR2 are GTSNPN and SVGIG (reference sequence). Trimming pared 0 bases from V and 0 bases from J, leaving 15 bases between. This CDR3 reads CAWSVRTGPSSGANVLTF. The CDR3 DNA reads as TGTGCCTGGAGTGTACGTACAGGACCAAGCTCTGGGGCCAACGTCCTGACTTTC.

This rearrangement joins TRBV6-1 to TRBJ1-4, with D hard to call. CDR1 is MNHNS and CDR2 is SASEGT in the germline V gene. This CDR3 has 12 amino acids. The V end lost 3 bases, the J end lost 5 bases, and 4 bases lay between the germline ends. Here the CDR3 reads CASSEGNEKLFF. The CDR3 DNA reads as TGTGCCAGCAGTGAGGGGAATGAAAAACTGTTTTTT.